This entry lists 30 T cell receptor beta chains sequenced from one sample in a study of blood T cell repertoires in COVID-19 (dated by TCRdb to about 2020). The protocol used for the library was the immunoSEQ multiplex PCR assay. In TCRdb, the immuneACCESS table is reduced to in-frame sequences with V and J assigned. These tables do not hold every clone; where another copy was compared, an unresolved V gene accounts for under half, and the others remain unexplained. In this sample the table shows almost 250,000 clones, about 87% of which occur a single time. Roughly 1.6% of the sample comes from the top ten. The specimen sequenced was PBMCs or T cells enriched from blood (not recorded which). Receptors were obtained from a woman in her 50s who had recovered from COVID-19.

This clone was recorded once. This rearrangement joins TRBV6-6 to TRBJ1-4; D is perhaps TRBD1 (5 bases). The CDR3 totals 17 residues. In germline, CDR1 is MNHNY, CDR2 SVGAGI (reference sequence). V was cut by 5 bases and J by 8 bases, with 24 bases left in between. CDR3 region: CASSLQVLRGMEEKLFF. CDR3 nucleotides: TGTGCCAGCAGTCTCCAAGTGTTAAGGGGAATGGAAGAAAAACTGTTTTTT.

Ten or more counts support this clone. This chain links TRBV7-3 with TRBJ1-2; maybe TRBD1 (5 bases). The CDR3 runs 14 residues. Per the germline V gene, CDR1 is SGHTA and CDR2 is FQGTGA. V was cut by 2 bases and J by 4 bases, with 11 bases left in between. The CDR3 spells CASSLAGWAYGYTF. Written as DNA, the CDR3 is TGTGCCAGCAGCTTAGCAGGGTGGGCCTATGGCTACACCTTC.

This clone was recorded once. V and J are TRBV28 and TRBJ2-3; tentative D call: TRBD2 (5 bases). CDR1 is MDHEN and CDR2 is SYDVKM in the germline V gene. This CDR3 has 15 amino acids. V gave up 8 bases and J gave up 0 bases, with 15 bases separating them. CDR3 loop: CASPPPGISTDTQYF. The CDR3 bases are TGTGCCAGCCCCCCTCCGGGGATTAGCACAGATACGCAGTATTTT.

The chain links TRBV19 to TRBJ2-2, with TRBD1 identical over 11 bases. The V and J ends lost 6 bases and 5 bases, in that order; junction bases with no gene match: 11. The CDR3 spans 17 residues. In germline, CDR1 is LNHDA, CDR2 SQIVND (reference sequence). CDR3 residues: CASSKGSGTGGTGELFF. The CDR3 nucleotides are TGTGCCAGTAGCAAAGGATCCGGGACAGGGGGGACCGGGGAGCTGTTTTTT.

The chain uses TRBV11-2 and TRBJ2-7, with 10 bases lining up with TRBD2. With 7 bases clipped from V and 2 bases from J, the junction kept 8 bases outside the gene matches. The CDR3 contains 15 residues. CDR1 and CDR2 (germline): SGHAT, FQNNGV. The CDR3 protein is CASTNSGRPPYEQYF. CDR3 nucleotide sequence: TGTGCCAGCACCAATAGCGGGAGGCCACCCTACGAGCAGTACTTC. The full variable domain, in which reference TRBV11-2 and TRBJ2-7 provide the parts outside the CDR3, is EAGVAQSPRYKIIEKRQSVAFWCNPISGHATLYWYQQILGQGPKLLIQFQNNGVVDDSQLPKDRFSAERLKGVDSTLKIQPAKLEDSAVYLCASTNSGRPPYEQYFGPGTRLTVT.

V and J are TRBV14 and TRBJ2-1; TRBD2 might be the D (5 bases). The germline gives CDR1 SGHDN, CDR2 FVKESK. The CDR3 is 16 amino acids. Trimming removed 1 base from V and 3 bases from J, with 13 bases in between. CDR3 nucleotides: TGTGCCAGCAGCCAAGTTCCGGGGTCGTTCTACAATGAGCAGTTCTTC. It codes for CASSQVPGSFYNEQFF.

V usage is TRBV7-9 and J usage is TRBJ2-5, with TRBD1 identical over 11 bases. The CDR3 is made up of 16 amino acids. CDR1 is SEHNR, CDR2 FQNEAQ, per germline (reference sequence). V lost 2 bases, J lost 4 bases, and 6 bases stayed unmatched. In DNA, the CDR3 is TGTGCCAGCAGCTTATGGACAGGGGGCGCCGGAGAGACCCAGTACTTC. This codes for CASSLWTGGAGETQYF.

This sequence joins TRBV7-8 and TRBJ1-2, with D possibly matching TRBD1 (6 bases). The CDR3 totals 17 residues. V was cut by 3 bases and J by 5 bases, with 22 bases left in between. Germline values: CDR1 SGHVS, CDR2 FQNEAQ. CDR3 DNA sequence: TGTGCCAGCAGCTTTCACTTGAACCAACAGGGTAGGTATGGCTACACCTTC. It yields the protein CASSFHLNQQGRYGYTF.

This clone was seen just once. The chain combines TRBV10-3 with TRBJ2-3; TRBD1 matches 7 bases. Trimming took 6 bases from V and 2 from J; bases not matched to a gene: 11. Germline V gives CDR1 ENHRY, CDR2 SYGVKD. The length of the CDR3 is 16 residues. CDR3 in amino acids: CAIRPPGQQFTDTQYF. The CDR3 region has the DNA TGTGCCATCAGGCCCCCGGGACAGCAGTTCACAGATACGCAGTATTTT.

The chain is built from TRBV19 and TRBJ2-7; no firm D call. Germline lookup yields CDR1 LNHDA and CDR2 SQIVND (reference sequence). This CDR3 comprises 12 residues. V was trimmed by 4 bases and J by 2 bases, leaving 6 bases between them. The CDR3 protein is CASSTNTYEQYF. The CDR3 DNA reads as TGTGCCAGTAGTACGAACACCTACGAGCAGTACTTC.

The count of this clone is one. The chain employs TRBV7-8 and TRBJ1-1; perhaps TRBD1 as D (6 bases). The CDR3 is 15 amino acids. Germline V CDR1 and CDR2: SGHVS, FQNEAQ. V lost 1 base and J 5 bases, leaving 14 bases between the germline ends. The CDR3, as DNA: TGTGCCAGCAGCTTAGGACAGGTTTTATCTACTGAAGCTTTCTTT. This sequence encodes CASSLGQVLSTEAFF.

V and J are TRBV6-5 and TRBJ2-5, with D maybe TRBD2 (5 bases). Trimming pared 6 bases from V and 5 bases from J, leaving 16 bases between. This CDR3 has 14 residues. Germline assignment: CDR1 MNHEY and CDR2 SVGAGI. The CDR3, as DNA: TGTGCCAGCAGCCTCCTGGACTGGGAGGAGACCCAGTACTTC. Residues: CASSLLDWEETQYF.

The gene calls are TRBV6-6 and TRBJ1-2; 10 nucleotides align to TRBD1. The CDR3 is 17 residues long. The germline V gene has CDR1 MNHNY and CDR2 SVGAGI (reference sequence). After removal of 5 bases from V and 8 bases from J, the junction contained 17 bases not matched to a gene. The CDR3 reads CASSLTPIRQGAQGYTF. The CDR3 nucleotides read TGTGCCAGCAGTCTTACACCGATCCGACAGGGGGCTCAGGGCTACACCTTC.

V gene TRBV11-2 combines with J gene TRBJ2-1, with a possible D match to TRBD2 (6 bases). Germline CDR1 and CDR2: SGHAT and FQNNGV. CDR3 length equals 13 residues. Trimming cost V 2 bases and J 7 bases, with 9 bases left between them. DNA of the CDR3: TGTGCCAGCAGCTTACCAGGGAGGAATGAGCAGTTCTTC. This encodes CASSLPGRNEQFF.

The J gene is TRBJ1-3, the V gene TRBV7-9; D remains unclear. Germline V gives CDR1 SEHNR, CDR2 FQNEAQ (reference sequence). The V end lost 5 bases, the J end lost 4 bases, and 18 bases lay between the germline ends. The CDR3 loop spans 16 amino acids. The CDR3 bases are TGTGCCAGCAGCCCACCGAGCACCACGGGGGGAAACACCATATATTTT. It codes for CASSPPSTTGGNTIYF.

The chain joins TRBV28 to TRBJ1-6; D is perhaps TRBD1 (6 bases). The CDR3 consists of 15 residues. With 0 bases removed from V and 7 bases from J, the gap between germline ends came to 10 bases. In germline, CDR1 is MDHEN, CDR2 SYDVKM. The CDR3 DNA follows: TGTGCCAGCAGTTTATGGAAGGGGGAAAATTCACCCCTCCACTTT. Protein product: CASSLWKGENSPLHF.

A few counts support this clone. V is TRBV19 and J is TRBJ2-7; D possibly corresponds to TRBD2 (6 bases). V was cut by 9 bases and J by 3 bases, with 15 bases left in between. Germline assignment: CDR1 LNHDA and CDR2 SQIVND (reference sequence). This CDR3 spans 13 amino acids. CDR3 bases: TGTGCCAGCGCTCCGGGGGTGGTCTACGAGCAGTACTTC. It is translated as CASAPGVVYEQYF. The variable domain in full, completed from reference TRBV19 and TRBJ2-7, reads DGGITQSPKYLFRKEGQNVTLSCEQNLNHDAMYWYRQDPGQGLRLIYYSQIVNDFQKGDIAEGYSVSREKKESFPLTVTSAQKNPTAFYLCASAPGVVYEQYFGPGTRLTVT.

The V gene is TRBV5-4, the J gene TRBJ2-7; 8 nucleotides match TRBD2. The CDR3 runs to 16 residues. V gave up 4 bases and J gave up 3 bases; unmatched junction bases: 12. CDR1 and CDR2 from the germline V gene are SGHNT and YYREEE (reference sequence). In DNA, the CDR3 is TGTGCCAGCAGCCCGGGGAGCAGCGGGGGAGTCTACGAGCAGTACTTC. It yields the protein CASSPGSSGGVYEQYF.

The DNA for the CDR3 is TGTGCCAGCCTCTTCCGCGGAGGTCGCTACAATGAGCAGTTCTTC. This translates into CASLFRGGRYNEQFF. The chain combines TRBV2 with TRBJ2-1; weak D call: TRBD2 (5 bases). Germline CDR1 and CDR2: SNHLY and FYNNEI. V lost 8 bases, J lost 3 bases, and 17 bases lay in between. This CDR3 has 15 residues. Drawing the rest from reference TRBV2 and TRBJ2-1, the complete variable domain is EPEVTQTPSHQVTQMGQEVILRCVPISNHLYFYWYRQILGQKVEFLVSFYNNEISEKSEIFDDQFSVERPDGSNFTLKIRSTKLEDSAMYFCASLFRGGRYNEQFFGPGTRLTVL.

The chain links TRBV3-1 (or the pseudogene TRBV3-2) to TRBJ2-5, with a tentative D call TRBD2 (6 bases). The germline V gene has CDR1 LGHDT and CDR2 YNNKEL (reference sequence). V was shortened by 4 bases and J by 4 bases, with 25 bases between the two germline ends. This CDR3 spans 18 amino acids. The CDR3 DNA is TGTGCCAGCAGCCCAAAAAGGGAGACTAGAGCCTCCCCAGAGACCCAGTACTTC. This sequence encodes CASSPKRETRASPETQYF.

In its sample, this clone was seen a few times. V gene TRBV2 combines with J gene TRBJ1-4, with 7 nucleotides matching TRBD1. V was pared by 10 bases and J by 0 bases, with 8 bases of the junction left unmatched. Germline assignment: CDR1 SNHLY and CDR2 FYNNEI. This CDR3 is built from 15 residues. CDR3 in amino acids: CATKVTGATNEKLFF. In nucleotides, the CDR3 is TGTGCCACCAAAGTTACAGGGGCAACTAATGAAAAACTGTTTTTT.

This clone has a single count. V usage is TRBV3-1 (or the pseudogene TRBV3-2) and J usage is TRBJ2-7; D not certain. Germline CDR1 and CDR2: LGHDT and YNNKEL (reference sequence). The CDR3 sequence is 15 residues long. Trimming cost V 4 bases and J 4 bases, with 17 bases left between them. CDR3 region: CASSPHPGPSYEQYF. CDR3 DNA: TGTGCCAGCAGCCCACATCCGGGTCCTTCTTACGAGCAGTACTTC.

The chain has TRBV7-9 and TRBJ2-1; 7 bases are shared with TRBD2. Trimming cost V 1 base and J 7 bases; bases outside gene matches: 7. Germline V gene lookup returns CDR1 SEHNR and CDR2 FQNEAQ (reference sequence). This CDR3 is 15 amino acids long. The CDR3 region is CASSLGASGTNEQFF. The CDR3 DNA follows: TGTGCCAGCAGCTTAGGCGCTAGCGGCACTAATGAGCAGTTCTTC.

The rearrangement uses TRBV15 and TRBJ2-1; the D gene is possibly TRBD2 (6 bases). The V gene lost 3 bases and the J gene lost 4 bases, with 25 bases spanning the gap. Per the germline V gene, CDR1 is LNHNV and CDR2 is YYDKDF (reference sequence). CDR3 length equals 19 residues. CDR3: CATSSGRRVAGIGYNEQFF. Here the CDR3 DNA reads TGTGCCACCAGCAGTGGCCGAAGGGTTGCGGGAATCGGATACAATGAGCAGTTCTTC.

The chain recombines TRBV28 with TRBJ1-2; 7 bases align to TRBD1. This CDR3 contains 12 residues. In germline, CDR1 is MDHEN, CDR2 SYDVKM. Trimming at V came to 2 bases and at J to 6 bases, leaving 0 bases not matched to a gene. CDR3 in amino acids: CASSLGTDGYTF. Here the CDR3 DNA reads TGTGCCAGCAGTTTAGGGACAGATGGCTACACCTTC.

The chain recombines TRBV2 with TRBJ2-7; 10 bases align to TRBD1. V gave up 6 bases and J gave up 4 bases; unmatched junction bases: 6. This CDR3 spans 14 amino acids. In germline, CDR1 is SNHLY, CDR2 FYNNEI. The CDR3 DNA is TGTGCCAGCAGGGGAGGGACAGGGGTGTACGAGCAGTACTTC. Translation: CASRGGTGVYEQYF. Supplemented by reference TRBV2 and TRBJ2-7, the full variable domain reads EPEVTQTPSHQVTQMGQEVILRCVPISNHLYFYWYRQILGQKVEFLVSFYNNEISEKSEIFDDQFSVERPDGSNFTLKIRSTKLEDSAMYFCASRGGTGVYEQYFGPGTRLTVT.

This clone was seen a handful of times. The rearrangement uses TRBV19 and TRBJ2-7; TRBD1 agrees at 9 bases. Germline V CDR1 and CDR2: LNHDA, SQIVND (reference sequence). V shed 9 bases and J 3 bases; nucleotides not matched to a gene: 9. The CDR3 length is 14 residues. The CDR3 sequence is CASSPTGGRYEQYF. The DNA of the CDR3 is TGTGCCAGCTCCCCGACAGGGGGACGCTACGAGCAGTACTTC.

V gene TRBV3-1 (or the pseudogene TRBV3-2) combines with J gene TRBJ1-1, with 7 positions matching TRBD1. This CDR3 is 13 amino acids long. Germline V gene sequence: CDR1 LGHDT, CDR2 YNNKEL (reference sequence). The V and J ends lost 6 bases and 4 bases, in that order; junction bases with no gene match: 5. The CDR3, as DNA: TGTGCCAGCAGAGAGACAGGGCGCACTGAAGCTTTCTTT. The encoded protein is CASRETGRTEAFF.

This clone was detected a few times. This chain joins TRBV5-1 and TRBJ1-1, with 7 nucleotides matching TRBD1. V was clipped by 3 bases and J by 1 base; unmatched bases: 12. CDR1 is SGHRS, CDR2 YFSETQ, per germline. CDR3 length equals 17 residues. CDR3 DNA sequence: TGCGCCAGCAGCTCCAAGCCCCGGGACAGTCGGAACACTGAAGCTTTCTTT. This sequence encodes CASSSKPRDSRNTEAFF.

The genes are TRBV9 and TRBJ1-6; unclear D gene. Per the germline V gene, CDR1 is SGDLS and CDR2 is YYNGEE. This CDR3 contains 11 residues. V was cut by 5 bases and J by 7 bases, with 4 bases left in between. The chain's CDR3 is CASRQNSPLHF. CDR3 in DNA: TGTGCCAGCAGGCAGAATTCACCCCTCCACTTT.